The present entry profiles one T cell receptor beta chain with its context. The PCR made use of 60 Vbeta and 13 Jbeta primers. The method was immunoSEQ multiplex PCR; TCRdb's version includes in-frame clones alone and lacks a portion of them. Here the sample spans under 200,000 clones, 75% being singletons. The germline V gene has CDR1 SGHRS and CDR2 YFSETQ. CDR3 length equals 17 residues. The J segment lost 5 bases and the V segment lost 0 bases, leaving 9 bases of the junction unmatched. The data derive from a study of cytomegalovirus exposure and HLA in healthy donors. The material sequenced was PBMCs. The TCR was taken from a woman aged 40 to 50 in good health and CMV-seropositive. The genes are TRBV5-1 and TRBJ2-3; 10 bases match TRBD2. The CDR3 DNA sequence: TGCGCCAGCAGCTTGGGGCTAGCGGGAGTGTTGGGAGATACGCAGTATTTT. Amino acids: CASSLGLAGVLGDTQYF.